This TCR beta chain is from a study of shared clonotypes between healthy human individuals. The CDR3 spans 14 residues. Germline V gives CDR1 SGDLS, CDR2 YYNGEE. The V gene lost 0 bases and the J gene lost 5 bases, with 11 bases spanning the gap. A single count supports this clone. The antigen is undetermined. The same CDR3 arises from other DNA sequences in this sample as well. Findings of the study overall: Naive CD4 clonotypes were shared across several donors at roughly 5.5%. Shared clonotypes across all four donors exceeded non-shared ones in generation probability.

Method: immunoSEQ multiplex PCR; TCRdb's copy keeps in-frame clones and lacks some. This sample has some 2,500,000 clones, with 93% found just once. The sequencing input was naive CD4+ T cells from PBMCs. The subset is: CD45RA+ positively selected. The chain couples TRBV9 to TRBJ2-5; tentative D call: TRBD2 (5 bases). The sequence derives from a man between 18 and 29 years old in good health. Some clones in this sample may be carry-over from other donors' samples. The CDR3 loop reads CASSVGGAVETQYF. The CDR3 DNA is TGTGCCAGCAGCGTAGGGGGAGCGGTCGAGACCCAGTACTTC.